The 17 T cell receptor beta chains in this list originate from one sample, sequenced in a study of blood T cell repertoires in COVID-19. The data were produced by immunoSEQ multiplex PCR, yet TCRdb's version contains in-frame clones alone and is incomplete. The sample shows around 200,000 clones, about four fifths of them seen only once. The specimen was peripheral blood. All receptors derive from a woman aged 40 to 50 with active or convalescent COVID-19.

The chain has TRBV28 and TRBJ1-1; 9 bases align to TRBD1. The CDR3 loop spans 14 amino acids. The J segment lost 4 bases and the V segment lost 7 bases, leaving 7 bases of the junction unmatched. Germline CDR1 reads MDHEN; CDR2 reads SYDVKM. This chain's CDR3 is CASTGTGTLTEAFF. The DNA for the CDR3 is TGTGCCAGCACTGGGACAGGGACCCTCACTGAAGCTTTCTTT.

The chain has TRBV9 and TRBJ2-3; D possibly corresponds to TRBD2 (6 bases). V was trimmed by 4 bases and J by 5 bases, leaving 20 bases between them. There are 16 residues in the CDR3. Germline V gene lookup returns CDR1 SGDLS and CDR2 YYNGEE. The CDR3 nucleotides read TGTGCCAGCAGCCCCCGGCTCGGGCAGGGAGGAGATACGCAGTATTTT. It translates to CASSPRLGQGGDTQYF. Full variable domain (remainder filled in from reference TRBV9 and TRBJ2-3): DSGVTQTPKHLITATGQRVTLRCSPRSGDLSVYWYQQSLDQGLQFLIQYYNGEERAKGNILERFSAQQFPDLHSELNLSSLELGDSALYFCASSPRLGQGGDTQYFGPGTRLTVL.

This clone has only a few counts. The genes are TRBV4-1 and TRBJ2-7; D perhaps matches TRBD1 (6 bases). Trimming shortened V by 0 bases and J by 4 bases, and 16 bases separated the two germline ends. The CDR3 has 16 residues. CDR1 and CDR2 from the germline V gene are MGHRA and YSYEKL. CDR3 bases: TGCGCCAGCAGCCAAGATTCGGAACAGGGCGGGTACGAGCAGTACTTC. It is translated as CASSQDSEQGGYEQYF.

The chain employs TRBV11-2 and TRBJ1-2; D is perhaps TRBD1 (5 bases). The CDR3 is made up of 13 amino acids. The germline V and J ends were trimmed by 7 bases and 3 bases, with 12 bases remaining between them. CDR1 and CDR2 (germline): SGHAT, FQNNGV. The CDR3 sequence is CASTPGGDYGYTF. The CDR3 DNA reads TGTGCCAGCACCCCGGGGGGTGACTATGGCTACACCTTC.

The chain has TRBV2 and TRBJ1-2, with no clear D. The CDR3 loop spans 14 amino acids. V was clipped by 2 bases and J by 7 bases, with 14 bases between them. Germline CDR1 is SNHLY and CDR2 is FYNNEI. The CDR3 DNA follows: TGTGCCAGCAGTGAAACCTCGCGGTCGGCTGGCTACACCTTC. It yields the protein CASSETSRSAGYTF.

This sequence joins TRBV10-3 and TRBJ2-1; 10 bases are shared with TRBD2. Germline CDR1 reads ENHRY; CDR2 reads SYGVKD. The CDR3 covers 19 residues. V was pared by 2 bases and J by 0 bases, with 10 bases of the junction left unmatched. The CDR3 DNA is TGTGCCATCAGTGAGGGAGGACTAGCGGCAGCGAGCTCCTACAATGAGCAGTTCTTC. This codes for CAISEGGLAAASSYNEQFF.

This clone was seen a handful of times. V usage is TRBV5-5 and J usage is TRBJ1-3, with unresolved D. The CDR3 totals 16 residues. CDR1 SGHKS and CDR2 YYEKEE come from the germline V gene (reference sequence). The germline V and J ends were trimmed by 0 bases and 0 bases, with 10 bases remaining between them. For the CDR3, the DNA is TGTGCCAGCAGCTTGGGCTCGGGGAGCTCTGGAAACACCATATATTTT. It encodes CASSLGSGSSGNTIYF.

The CDR3 here is CASSPDWVTWTSAQYF. CDR3 DNA: TGTGCCAGCAGCCCCGACTGGGTGACCTGGACATCCGCGCAGTATTTT. The V and J genes are TRBV3-1 (or the pseudogene TRBV3-2) and TRBJ2-3; a possible D gene is TRBD1 (5 bases). The CDR3 has 16 amino acids. CDR1 LGHDT and CDR2 YNNKEL come from the germline V gene (reference sequence). V was trimmed by 4 bases and J by 10 bases, leaving 24 bases between them.

The chain has TRBV29-1 and TRBJ2-1; weak D call: TRBD1 (5 bases). V gave up 7 bases and J gave up 4 bases, with 17 bases separating them. There are 14 residues in the CDR3. Germline assignment: CDR1 SQVTM and CDR2 ANQGSEA. The CDR3 sequence is CSASVWGEYNEQFF. The DNA for the CDR3 is TGCAGCGCCAGTGTGTGGGGCGAGTACAATGAGCAGTTCTTC.

The J gene is TRBJ2-1, the V gene TRBV6-5; a possible D gene is TRBD2 (5 bases). Germline lookup yields CDR1 MNHEY and CDR2 SVGAGI. The germline V and J ends were trimmed by 2 bases and 1 base, with 9 bases remaining between them. This CDR3 contains 15 residues. The CDR3 spells CASSYGTSSYNEQFF. CDR3 DNA sequence: TGTGCCAGCAGTTACGGTACTAGTTCCTACAATGAGCAGTTCTTC.

This clone was seen only once. This rearrangement joins TRBV30 to TRBJ2-5, with TRBD1 matching 7 bases. The CDR3 is 12 amino acids. The ends lost 3 bases at V and 7 bases at J; junction bases unmatched: 5. Germline V gene sequence: CDR1 GTSNPN, CDR2 SVGIG (reference sequence). The CDR3 DNA follows: TGTGCCTGGAGGGGACAGTCGGGGACCCAGTACTTC. Its translation: CAWRGQSGTQYF.

V is TRBV12-5 and J is TRBJ2-2; 14 bases match TRBD2. The CDR3 sequence is 19 residues long. With V trimmed by 1 base and J by 4 bases, 8 bases remained unmatched. Germline assignment: CDR1 LGHNT and CDR2 FRNRAP. The CDR3 here is CASGLGGTSGSFFTGELFF. DNA for the CDR3: TGTGCTAGTGGTTTGGGCGGGACTAGCGGGAGTTTTTTCACCGGGGAGCTGTTTTTT.

This clone was detected once. V gene TRBV9 combines with J gene TRBJ2-3; 9 positions match TRBD2. The CDR3 is 15 residues long. Germline CDR1 SGDLS, CDR2 YYNGEE. Germline trimming cut 3 bases from V and 5 bases from J; bases unmatched to any gene: 7. Written as DNA, the CDR3 is TGTGCCAGCAGCGACGCTCTAGCGGGGCTAGATACGCAGTATTTT. Translation gives CASSDALAGLDTQYF.

This rearrangement joins TRBV10-3 to TRBJ1-2; D gene unclear. Germline CDR1 reads ENHRY; CDR2 reads SYGVKD. V was pared by 0 bases and J by 8 bases, with 7 bases between. The CDR3 extends over 12 amino acids. The CDR3 loop reads CAISESVQGYTF. CDR3 DNA: TGTGCCATCAGTGAGTCTGTCCAGGGCTACACCTTC.

V usage is TRBV9 and J usage is TRBJ1-1, with D uncertain. The CDR3 totals 15 residues. V gave up 0 bases and J gave up 1 base, with 10 bases separating them. The germline V gene has CDR1 SGDLS and CDR2 YYNGEE. The CDR3: CASSVDMGRNTEAFF. CDR3 sequence (DNA): TGTGCCAGCAGCGTAGACATGGGCAGGAACACTGAAGCTTTCTTT.

CDR3: CASSSGGVNEKLFF. The DNA of the CDR3 is TGTGCCAGCAGCAGCGGGGGGGTTAATGAAAAACTGTTTTTT. The chain recombines TRBV7-9 with TRBJ1-4, with a possible D match to TRBD1 (5 bases). Trimming cost V 5 bases and J 4 bases, with 11 bases left between them. This CDR3 is 14 amino acids long. Germline CDR1 SEHNR, CDR2 FQNEAQ (reference sequence).

The V gene is TRBV19, the J gene TRBJ1-2; perhaps TRBD1 as D (5 bases). The CDR3 is made up of 12 amino acids. Deletions cut 6 bases from V and 7 bases from J, with 12 bases between. Germline values: CDR1 LNHDA, CDR2 SQIVND (reference sequence). CDR3: CASREGDTGYTF. The CDR3 DNA reads TGTGCCAGTAGGGAAGGGGATACTGGCTACACCTTC.